This TCR beta chain stems from a study of vaccination effects on CD4 cells after COVID-19. Regarding this clone: As yet, its antigen is unknown.

Findings and limits, study-wide: Early post-infection timepoints were missing from the study, which also had few convalescent patients.

Libraries were prepared by immunoSEQ multiplex PCR; TCRdb keeps only in-frame clonotypes and omits some of them. Here the sample spans 30,000 to 45,000 clones, about two thirds being singletons. The CDR3 extends over 14 amino acids. Per the germline V gene, CDR1 is LGHNA and CDR2 is YSLEER. The V end lost 0 bases, the J end lost 4 bases, and 9 bases lay between the germline ends. Prior to sequencing, the ViraFEST assay stimulated PBMC with viral peptide pools, which expanded the antigen-specific CD4+ T cells. Once cultured for roughly 10 days, the cells underwent separation to obtain CD4+ T cells. The study found no prior SARS-CoV-2 infection in the vaccine recipients, who tested negative for nucleocapsid antibodies. Supplemented with 9.5 to 10 IU/ml IL-2 and roughly 9.2 ug/ml peptides, 2 million to 2.5 million PBMC per well were kept in culture. Days 3 and 7 saw half the medium replaced with IL-2 medium.

Specimen: CD4+ T cells from PBMCs cultured with SARS-CoV-2 spike peptides, collected before COVID-19 vaccination. The V gene is TRBV4-3, the J gene TRBJ1-2; no firm D call. This TCR was recovered from a human donor who received a COVID-19 vaccine. CDR3 sequence: CASSQDGNIYGYTF. As DNA, the CDR3 is TGCGCCAGCAGCCAAGACGGGAACATCTATGGCTACACCTTC.